One TCR beta chain is described in this entry. The antigen remains undetermined. These data come from a study of OX40 agonist ivuxolimab in advanced cancers. The overall study: Partial responses occurred in Three dose-escalation patients, one with hepatocellular carcinoma and two with cutaneous melanoma. Regarding the study as a whole: The study observed clonal expansion of CD4+ and CD8+ blood T cells by week 6 at 0.1 to 3.0 mg/kg.

Only in-frame clones appear in the TCRdb table, and some are missing; sequencing was by immunoSEQ multiplex PCR. The top ten clones hold around 15% of a sample with 10,000 to 15,000 clones, 80% to 85% of them seen once. With 2 bases removed from V and 2 bases from J, the gap between germline ends came to 18 bases. The CDR3 is 18 amino acids. Looked up from germline, CDR1 is MNHEY and CDR2 is SMNVEV (reference sequence). Cycle 7 day 1, cycle 4 day 1, and baseline were the timepoints at which blood was sampled. This TCR was sampled from an adult with an advanced solid tumor such as melanoma, head and neck, liver or kidney cancer. This chain uses TRBV27 with TRBJ2-2; D is perhaps TRBD2 (7 bases). Sequenced material: CD4+ or CD8+ T cells sorted from blood, taken in a trial of the OX40 agonist ivuxolimab. The CDR3 spells CASSLGGAPLGNTGELFF. CDR3 DNA: TGTGCCAGCAGTTTAGGGGGGGCTCCCTTAGGAAACACCGGGGAGCTGTTTTTT.